The subject of this entry is one T cell receptor (beta chain). Its antigen has not been determined. No quality values exist for individual bases; no much larger clone is one base distant. Interpreted using the paper, the time point label stands for: cycle 1 day 1 (C1D1), immediately before nivolumab initiation. Every trial patient had relapsed following autologous stem cell transplantation, and prior brentuximab vedotin exposure was what differed among cohorts A, B and C. The trial cohort included around 56 patients with relapsed/refractory classical Hodgkin lymphoma, and each patient had a best overall response of complete response, partial response or progressive disease. In the multi-cohort phase II CheckMate 205 trial, trial patients received single-agent nivolumab. An independent review committee assessed best overall response by applying the 2007 International Working Group response criteria. Trial PBMCs were collected just before the start of nivolumab (C1D1) and during therapy at cycle 2 day 1 and cycle 4 day 1. After peripheral blood was drawn into 8 mL Vacutainer Cell Preparation Tubes, PBMCs were isolated by centrifugation and then cryopreserved.

Including cysteine and phenylalanine, the CDR3 has 13 amino acids. Just CDR3 DNA is preserved here, 39 bases in frame from base 1. The germline V gene supplies CDR1 MNHEY and CDR2 SVGAGI. V lost 4 bases and J lost 5 bases; the stretch between them is 8 bases long. This specimen comes from a study of PD-1 blockade in classical Hodgkin lymphoma (TCRdb year 2020). About the full investigation: Nivolumab dosing was 3 mg/kg intravenously every 2 weeks, continuing until either disease progression or unacceptable toxicity. The study used CyTOF and TCR beta sequencing to define a peripheral blood immune signature of response to PD-1 blockade in classical Hodgkin lymphoma.

Genomic DNA was extracted with the Qiagen DNeasy kit from unsorted PBMCs and from negatively selected CD4+ and CD8+ fractions. Amplification of TCR beta CDR3 regions was done by immunoSEQ multiplex PCR with primers that anneal to V and J segments. A synthetic immune receptor repertoire was used to minimize amplification bias, and any remaining bias was removed computationally after sequencing. Processing in the source paper ran as follows. Repertoire diversity was quantified as the Shannon entropy index using custom Python scripts. The unsorted, CD4+ and CD8+ repertoires were each analyzed separately, with the exception of combined analyses, where CD4+ and CD8+ sequences were merged in silico. Clonal expansion was defined as at least a 2-fold frequency increase after treatment relative to C1D1, with a pseudocount of 0.5 for undetected baseline clones. Clones with 0 or 1 copy at C1D1 were defined as singleton clones, while clones with 2 or more copies were defined as non-singleton clones. Clones expanded in unsorted samples were annotated as CD4+, CD8+ or unknown by matching protein sequences in sorted samples from the same patient. Wilcoxon tests were applied to paired samples to test diversity changes from C1D1 to C4D1. Sourced from immuneACCESS, this table was stored by TCRdb with only in-frame sequences that have V and J called. A share of the clones is absent; for the studies checked, an unresolved V gene accounts for under half, and the remainder has no known explanation. The V and J calls and clone size were taken over from that table, and D and trimming were inferred from the DNA. This sample is represented by about 41,000 clones; roughly 80% of them were singletons. 20% to 25% of the sample belongs to the ten largest clones.

Points the paper makes about the study in general: Baseline TCR diversity was reported as lower in newly diagnosed patients than in healthy donors, and lower still in relapsed/refractory patients. Trial patients with a complete response had baseline diversity similar to that of newly diagnosed patients, while partial responders and progressors had significantly lower diversity. By C4D1, a significant rise was seen in CD4+ TCR diversity but not in CD8+ TCR diversity (p=0.0027 vs p=0.16), and the rise was most apparent among complete responders (p=0.02). Patients starting nivolumab less than 1 year after ASCT had lower diversity and were excluded from later analyses to avoid confounding by immune reconstitution. The study was limited to a single clinical trial cohort, and causes of repertoire differences, possibly disease activity or prior therapy, remained undefined.

The rearrangement combines TRBV6-5 with TRBJ2-2; the D gene identity is not certain. Sequencing was performed on peripheral blood mononuclear cells (PBMCs), taken at baseline. This clonotype was sampled from a human donor with classical Hodgkin lymphoma. Here is the DNA: TGTGCCAGCAGTTTACGGCCGACCGGGGAGCTGTTTTTT. Translated, this gives CASSLRPTGELFF.